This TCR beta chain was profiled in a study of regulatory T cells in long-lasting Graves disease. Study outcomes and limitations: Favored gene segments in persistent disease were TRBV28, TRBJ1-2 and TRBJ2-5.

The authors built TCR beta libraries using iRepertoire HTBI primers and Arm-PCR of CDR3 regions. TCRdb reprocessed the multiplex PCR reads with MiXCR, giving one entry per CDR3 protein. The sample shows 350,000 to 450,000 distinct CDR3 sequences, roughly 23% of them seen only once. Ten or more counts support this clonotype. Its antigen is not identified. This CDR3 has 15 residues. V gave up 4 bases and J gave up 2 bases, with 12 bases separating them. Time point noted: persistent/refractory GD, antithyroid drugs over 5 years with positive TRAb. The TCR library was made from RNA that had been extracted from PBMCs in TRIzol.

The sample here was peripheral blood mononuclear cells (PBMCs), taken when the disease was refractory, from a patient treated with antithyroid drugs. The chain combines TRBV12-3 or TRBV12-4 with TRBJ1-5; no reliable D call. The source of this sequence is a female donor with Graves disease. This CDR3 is CASSYSGIGNQPQHF. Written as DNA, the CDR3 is TGTGCCAGCAGTTATTCGGGTATCGGCAATCAGCCCCAGCATTTT.